This is a list of T cell receptor beta chains from one sample in a study of long-term antiretroviral therapy in people with HIV. The method was immunoSEQ multiplex PCR; TCRdb's version includes in-frame clones alone and lacks a portion of them. The sample carries tens of thousands of clones, more than 85% recorded once. Sequenced here: unsorted PBMCs, sampled roughly 2.7 years after starting antiretroviral therapy. The receptors here all came from a man aged 40-55 years with HIV. The CDR3 runs from the conserved cysteine through the conserved F or W. Fields, in order: CDR3 length, J gene, D gene, V gene, clone size, CDR3 DNA, CDR3 protein. The D gene is left open where the match is weak. Only part of the rows carry a size: once, few, many, or a class if the clone is expanded.

len: 14
j_gene: TRBJ1-1
d_gene: .
v_gene: TRBV30
abundance: few
CDR3nt: TGTGCCTGGAGTGTGGACACCTCGAGAACTGAAGCTTTCTTT
CDR3aa: CAWSVDTSRTEAFF

len: 16
j_gene: TRBJ1-3
d_gene: .
v_gene: TRBV7-6
abundance: .
CDR3nt: TGTGCCAGCAGCTACCTCGGGGGGGGGTCTGGAAACACCATATATTTT
CDR3aa: CASSYLGGGSGNTIYF

len: 14
j_gene: TRBJ1-1
d_gene: TRBD1
v_gene: TRBV6-6
abundance: few
CDR3nt: TGTGCCAGCACTCCGACAGGGGGGAACACTGAAGCTTTCTTT
CDR3aa: CASTPTGGNTEAFF

len: 16
j_gene: TRBJ2-3
d_gene: TRBD2
v_gene: TRBV28
abundance: .
CDR3nt: TGTGCCAGCAGTTTACGGGAGGGCCCGGACACAGATACGCAGTATTTT
CDR3aa: CASSLREGPDTDTQYF

len: 16
j_gene: TRBJ1-3
d_gene: TRBD1
v_gene: TRBV5-1
abundance: once
CDR3nt: TGCGCCAGCAGCTGGGGACAGGGACGCTCTGGAAACACCATATATTTT
CDR3aa: CASSWGQGRSGNTIYF

len: 15
j_gene: TRBJ1-3
d_gene: TRBD1
v_gene: TRBV27
abundance: .
CDR3nt: TGTGCCAGCAGTACCCCAGGGGGCTCTGGAAACACCATATATTTT
CDR3aa: CASSTPGGSGNTIYF

len: 14
j_gene: TRBJ2-5
d_gene: TRBD1
v_gene: TRBV7-9
abundance: .
CDR3nt: TGTGCCAGCAGCATGACAGGGGCCCAAGAGACCCAGTACTTC
CDR3aa: CASSMTGAQETQYF

len: 14
j_gene: TRBJ1-1
d_gene: .
v_gene: TRBV27
abundance: .
CDR3nt: TGTGCCAGCAGTTGGGGGCCGGGTGGGTTTGAAGCTTTCTTT
CDR3aa: CASSWGPGGFEAFF

len: 15
j_gene: TRBJ1-4
d_gene: TRBD1
v_gene: TRBV28
abundance: .
CDR3nt: TGTGCCAGCAGACACCGGGACAGGGTGGGAGAAAAACTGTTTTTT
CDR3aa: CASRHRDRVGEKLFF

len: 14
j_gene: TRBJ2-2
d_gene: .
v_gene: TRBV28
abundance: .
CDR3nt: TGTGCCAGCAAGATCCAGGGGCACACCGGGGAGCTGTTTTTT
CDR3aa: CASKIQGHTGELFF

len: 15
j_gene: TRBJ1-2
d_gene: .
v_gene: TRBV6-5
abundance: .
CDR3nt: TGTGCCAGCACTCACGGGAGAGGGATTGACGCGCAATACACCTTC
CDR3aa: CASTHGRGIDAQYTF

len: 13
j_gene: TRBJ2-1
d_gene: .
v_gene: TRBV15
abundance: .
CDR3nt: TGTGCCACCAGCACCACGGGAACCCGTGAGCAGTTCTTC
CDR3aa: CATSTTGTREQFF

len: 15
j_gene: TRBJ2-7
d_gene: .
v_gene: TRBV7-2
abundance: .
CDR3nt: TGTGCCAGCAGCTTTACCGACCAGGTCCCCTACGAGCAGTACTTC
CDR3aa: CASSFTDQVPYEQYF

len: 13
j_gene: TRBJ1-1
d_gene: TRBD1
v_gene: TRBV29-1
abundance: once
CDR3nt: TGCAGCGTTGGGATCGGACAGGCAGGTGAAGCTTTCTTT
CDR3aa: CSVGIGQAGEAFF

len: 16
j_gene: TRBJ2-4
d_gene: .
v_gene: TRBV18
abundance: .
CDR3nt: TGTGCCAGCTCACCACCGGTTGGGTTAGCCAAAAACATTCAGTACTTC
CDR3aa: CASSPPVGLAKNIQYF

len: 18
j_gene: TRBJ1-6
d_gene: .
v_gene: TRBV28
abundance: .
CDR3nt: TGTGCCAGCAGTTTCAGGCAGGGGCGTAGCTCCTATAATTCACCCCTCCACTTT
CDR3aa: CASSFRQGRSSYNSPLHF

len: 13
j_gene: TRBJ1-1
d_gene: .
v_gene: TRBV29-1
abundance: .
CDR3nt: TGCAGCGTTGAATATACAGGGTACACTGAAGCTTTCTTT
CDR3aa: CSVEYTGYTEAFF

len: 11
j_gene: TRBJ2-5
d_gene: .
v_gene: TRBV14
abundance: .
CDR3nt: TGTGCCAGCAGCCAAGCGGAGACCCAGTACTTC
CDR3aa: CASSQAETQYF

len: 16
j_gene: TRBJ2-1
d_gene: TRBD1
v_gene: TRBV7-8
abundance: few
CDR3nt: TGTGCCAGCAGCTTATTGGCCAGGGGGCTTGAGGATGAGCAGTTCTTC
CDR3aa: CASSLLARGLEDEQFF

len: 12
j_gene: TRBJ2-7
d_gene: TRBD1
v_gene: TRBV27
abundance: .
CDR3nt: TGTGCCAGTCGGGACAGGGCCTCTGAGCAGTACTTC
CDR3aa: CASRDRASEQYF

len: 11
j_gene: TRBJ1-1
d_gene: TRBD1
v_gene: TRBV29-1
abundance: .
CDR3nt: TGCAGCGGGGGACAGAGCACTGAAGCTTTCTTT
CDR3aa: CSGGQSTEAFF

len: 14
j_gene: TRBJ2-2
d_gene: .
v_gene: TRBV28
abundance: once
CDR3nt: TGTGCCAGCCGAATCGGGGGGAACACCGGGGAGCTGTTTTTT
CDR3aa: CASRIGGNTGELFF